Sequencing of this TCR beta chain was carried out in a study of blood T cell repertoires in COVID-19 (dated by TCRdb to 2020 to 2021). In terms of the full investigation: Collaborator samples came from the United States, Italy and Spain and covered acute and convalescent phases of COVID-19. The material from the prospective study consisted of cDNA or gDNA derived from T cells, B-cell-depleted T cells, or PBMCs. Deeply sampled blood TCRbeta repertoires from subjects exposed to, actively infected with, or recovered from COVID-19 were included in the dataset. The repertoires were made available in a free public database intended to serve as a resource for research on the immune response to SARS-CoV-2. Samples were obtained from the ongoing ImmuneRACE study (first 160 participants) and from roughly 1,300 subjects provided by 6 global collaborators. A de-identified subject ID, COVID-19 status, age in years and sex were almost always included in the sample metadata. Where HLA class I and class II types were available, the types were taken from metadata supplied by the sample provider, not from assay-based typing. Study-level results and caveats: The quantity of clinical and demographic metadata differed by source and by participant and was supplied without curation.

TCRbeta CDR3 regions were amplified from genomic DNA using the immunoSEQ Assay, a bias-controlled multiplex PCR. On the authors' methods: The number of nucleated cells in each sample was estimated by amplification of reference gene primers within the assay. Sequence reads were collapsed and filtered to measure the absolute abundance of every unique TCRbeta CDR3 rearrangement. For each sample, productive Simpson clonality was calculated as the square root of Simpson's diversity index across productive rearrangements. TCRdb retrieved this table from immuneACCESS and kept in-frame rearrangements only. Not all clones are present; in checked studies, unresolved V genes account for under half, and no reason is known for the remainder. V, J and clone size are those of that table, while D and trimming were read from the DNA. The sample table records fewer than 250,000 clones; 80% to 90% of these occur just once. The leading ten clones occupy 3.5% to 4.5% of the sample.

V and J are truncated by 2 bases and 7 bases respectively, leaving an intervening sequence of 15 bases. Counted from cysteine to phenylalanine, this CDR3 has 13 amino acids. The only DNA kept is the CDR3, 39 bases in frame from the first base. The CDR1 and CDR2 encoded by the germline V gene (reference sequence) are GTSNPN and SVGIG. Participants in the prospective study were aged about 18 to 95 years, lived in about two dozen United States geographic areas, and enrolled through a virtual design. Cohort assignment in the prospective study relied on participant-reported clinical history from a screening survey and a study questionnaire. Mobile phlebotomists in the prospective study collected whole blood, serum and a nasopharyngeal or oropharyngeal swab from every participant. Participants in the prospective study had the option to provide additional blood draws and questionnaires over an approximately two-month period. Before DNA extraction, blood samples from the prospective study were shipped at room temperature or frozen.

As to this clone: Its recognized antigen is unknown. Per-base quality was not reported, and no clone a single base away is much larger than it.

Sequenced material: PBMCs or T cells enriched from blood (not recorded which). The source is a woman in her 40s with acute COVID-19. The sequence joins TRBV30 to TRBJ2-7; D gene: possibly TRBD2, on 7 matching bases. The CDR3 here reads CAWSRGGSGEQYF. The sequenced DNA is TGTGCCTGGAGTAGGGGGGGTAGTGGGGAGCAGTACTTC.